These 24 T cell receptor beta chains were sequenced from one sample in a study of T cell repertoires in cytomegalovirus infection. Their antigen targets remain unknown. MiXCR was run by TCRdb on the reads, yielding one entry per CDR3 protein. The sample comprises about 150,000 distinct CDR3 sequences, over 25% of which are singletons, and around half rests with the top ten. The material was CD8+ T cells from cultured PBMCs, obtained from culture after CMV antigen stimulation. The receptors come from a human donor in good health (CMV status not recorded). Some clones in this sample may be carry-over from other donors' samples.

In its sample, this clonotype was seen a few times. V is TRBV10-3 and J is TRBJ1-1, with D possibly TRBD1 on 6 matching bases. The CDR3 loop spans 17 amino acids. From germline, CDR1 is ENHRY and CDR2 SYGVKD. With 0 bases removed from V and 1 base from J, the gap between germline ends came to 15 bases. For the CDR3, the DNA is TGTGCCATCAGTGAGTCCCGGGACAAGGGTCCGAACACTGAAGCTTTCTTT. This codes for CAISESRDKGPNTEAFF.

This clonotype was picked up a small number of times. In DNA form, the CDR3 reads TGTGCCAGCAGCTTAACTAGGTTGGACGAGACCCAGTACTTC. This gives the protein CASSLTRLDETQYF. The chain has TRBV12-3 or TRBV12-4 and TRBJ2-5, with TRBD2 as a possible D gene (5 bases). Trimming removed 6 bases at V and 5 bases at J, with 16 bases between. This CDR3 comprises 14 residues.

This clonotype appeared a few times. The V and J genes are TRBV2 and TRBJ1-1; no definite D call. Germline V gene sequence: CDR1 SNHLY, CDR2 FYNNEI. V dropped 1 base and J dropped 0 bases, with 3 bases sitting between them. CDR3 length: 13 residues. The CDR3 loop is CASSEDMNTEAFF. The CDR3, as DNA: TGTGCCAGCAGTGAAGACATGAACACTGAAGCTTTCTTT. Full variable domain (rest looked up from reference TRBV2 and TRBJ1-1): EPEVTQTPSHQVTQMGQEVILRCVPISNHLYFYWYRQILGQKVEFLVSFYNNEISEKSEIFDDQFSVERPDGSNFTLKIRSTKLEDSAMYFCASSEDMNTEAFFGQGTRLTVV.

CDR3 DNA sequence: TGTGCCAGCAGCGACCCGACAGCCCCTAATGAAAAACTGTTTTTT. Encoded protein: CASSDPTAPNEKLFF. The V gene is TRBV7-6, the J gene TRBJ1-4, with TRBD1 as a possible D gene (5 bases). The CDR3 totals 15 residues. Germline V gene data show CDR1 as SGHVS and CDR2 as FNYEAQ. V dropped 5 bases and J dropped 3 bases, with 13 bases sitting between them.

The chain couples TRBV6-1 to TRBJ1-4; no firm D call. The CDR3 spans 16 residues. From germline, CDR1 is MNHNS and CDR2 SASEGT. The V end lost 0 bases, the J end lost 5 bases, and 13 bases lay between the germline ends. For the CDR3, the DNA is TGTGCCAGCAGTGAAGCCTACGGCAGCGTCAATGAAAAACTGTTTTTT. As protein: CASSEAYGSVNEKLFF.

The V call is TRBV6-2 or TRBV6-3, the J call TRBJ2-1; D might be TRBD2 (5 bases). CDR1 and CDR2 (germline): MNHEY, SVGEGT. This CDR3 is 15 amino acids long. V gave up 8 bases and J gave up 4 bases, with 18 bases separating them. As DNA, the CDR3 is TGTGCCAGCTATGAGAGGGAATGGTTTTACAATGAGCAGTTCTTC. It encodes CASYEREWFYNEQFF.

This clonotype was detected ten times or more. The gene calls are TRBV19 and TRBJ2-2, with 7 nucleotides matching TRBD2. Germline trimming cut 10 bases from V and 4 bases from J; bases unmatched to any gene: 12. This CDR3 has 15 amino acids. Germline lookup yields CDR1 LNHDA and CDR2 SQIVND (reference sequence). The CDR3 DNA is TGTGCCACCTCAGTGACGGGGGGTCTCACCGGGGAGCTGTTTTTT. As protein: CATSVTGGLTGELFF.

This clonotype has a count of ten or more. The chain recombines TRBV28 with TRBJ1-1; perhaps TRBD1 as D (5 bases). V shed 6 bases and J shed 0 bases, with 14 bases lying between them. Germline CDR1 is MDHEN and CDR2 is SYDVKM. The CDR3 covers 15 residues. This chain's CDR3 is CASRDSGRVNTEAFF. In nucleotides, the CDR3 is TGTGCCAGCAGGGATTCAGGGAGGGTGAACACTGAAGCTTTCTTT.

The chain links TRBV28 to TRBJ2-5, with 8 positions matching TRBD2. The CDR3 has 14 residues. The V gene's germline CDR1 is MDHEN and CDR2 SYDVKM. The trim removed 6 bases at V and 0 bases at J, leaving 3 bases unmatched. CDR3 residues: CASSQRGYQETQYF. The CDR3 DNA sequence: TGTGCCAGCAGCCAGCGGGGGTACCAAGAGACCCAGTACTTC.

This CDR3 reads CASSPREAPKEQYF. CDR3 bases: TGTGCCAGCAGCCCTCGGGAAGCGCCGAAAGAGCAGTACTTC. This chain uses TRBV7-9 with TRBJ2-7, with D possibly TRBD2 on 5 matching bases. V lost 5 bases and J 7 bases, leaving 18 bases between the germline ends. Germline CDR1 reads SEHNR; CDR2 reads FQNEAQ (reference sequence). The CDR3 is 14 amino acids.

This chain uses TRBV10-3 with TRBJ2-2; possibly TRBD2 for D (6 bases). CDR3 size: 15 residues. The V and J ends lost 5 bases and 7 bases respectively, with 17 bases between them. Germline-derived CDR1 and CDR2 are ENHRY and SYGVKD. The CDR3 DNA reads as TGTGCCATCAGTTTAGGGACCGACGGGAGCGGGGAGCTGTTTTTT. Translating gives CAISLGTDGSGELFF.

This chain connects TRBV29-1 to TRBJ2-2; the D is unclear. Trimming cost V 7 bases and J 1 base, with 10 bases left between them. The CDR3 runs to 13 residues. Germline CDR1 SQVTM, CDR2 ANQGSEA. Here the CDR3 reads CSARVVNTGELFF. Written as DNA, the CDR3 is TGCAGCGCCAGAGTGGTGAACACCGGGGAGCTGTTTTTT.

The chain links TRBV2 to TRBJ1-4, with D perhaps matching TRBD1 (6 bases). The CDR3 is 13 residues long. CDR1 and CDR2 from the germline V gene are SNHLY and FYNNEI. Trimming shortened V by 6 bases and J by 12 bases, and 17 bases separated the two germline ends. The CDR3 DNA follows: TGTGCCAGCAGACACAGGGTCGAGGAAGAACTGTTTTTT. Translation: CASRHRVEEELFF.

The rearrangement links TRBV12-3 or TRBV12-4 to TRBJ2-3, with D possibly being TRBD2 (6 bases). The CDR3 totals 14 residues. Trimming stripped 6 bases from V and 5 bases from J, with 15 bases between. CDR3 sequence reads: CASSAGPRGDTQYF. Here the CDR3 DNA reads TGTGCCAGCAGCGCGGGGCCGAGGGGAGATACGCAGTATTTT.

The table lists this clonotype with a few counts. The gene calls are TRBV19 and TRBJ2-1, with 12 nucleotides matching TRBD2. J gave up 4 bases and V 4 bases, and 8 bases lay outside the gene matches. This CDR3 contains 17 residues. Germline CDR1 is LNHDA and CDR2 is SQIVND (reference sequence). CDR3 amino acids: CASSTTGTSGFYNEQFF. The CDR3, as DNA: TGTGCCAGTAGTACAACCGGGACTAGCGGGTTTTACAATGAGCAGTTCTTC. The full variable domain, rest sourced from reference TRBV19 and TRBJ2-1, is DGGITQSPKYLFRKEGQNVTLSCEQNLNHDAMYWYRQDPGQGLRLIYYSQIVNDFQKGDIAEGYSVSREKKESFPLTVTSAQKNPTAFYLCASSTTGTSGFYNEQFFGPGTRLTVL.

At least ten counts were recorded for this clonotype. The chain carries TRBV12-3 or TRBV12-4 and TRBJ1-4, with TRBD1 matching over 7 bases. The CDR3 covers 15 residues. V trimming: 9 bases; J trimming: 5 bases; junction bases outside the gene matches: 12. This CDR3 is CASKGDSPINEKLFF. CDR3 in DNA: TGTGCCAGTAAGGGGGACAGCCCAATCAATGAAAAACTGTTTTTT.

This clonotype came up once. V usage is TRBV5-4 and J usage is TRBJ2-5; D gene ambiguous. V lost 1 base, J lost 2 bases, and 9 bases lay in between. The CDR3 has 14 residues. Germline-derived CDR1 and CDR2 are SGHNT and YYREEE (reference sequence). CDR3 nucleotides: TGTGCCAGCAGCTTGCCGGCGGAGCAAGAGACCCAGTACTTC. Its translation: CASSLPAEQETQYF.

The chain carries TRBV12-3 or TRBV12-4 and TRBJ2-1, with TRBD1 matching 7 bases. J gave up 7 bases and V 5 bases, and 2 bases lay outside the gene matches. The CDR3 length is 12 residues. In nucleotides, the CDR3 is TGTGCCAGCAGTCCGGACAGGAATGAGCAGTTCTTC. Encoded protein: CASSPDRNEQFF.

The rearrangement uses TRBV15 and TRBJ2-5; 8 bases are a match to TRBD2. There are 15 residues in the CDR3. V was clipped by 6 bases and J by 5 bases; unmatched bases: 11. CDR1 and CDR2 (germline): LNHNV, YYDKDF (reference sequence). The CDR3 DNA follows: TGTGCCACCAGTCAACCGGGGCGGGGGGCCGAGACCCAGTACTTC. This translates into CATSQPGRGAETQYF.

The rearrangement uses TRBV5-5 and TRBJ1-5, with D tentatively TRBD1 (6 bases). This CDR3 spans 19 amino acids. Trimming left V 4 bases short and J 1 base short, with 24 bases between. Germline CDR1 is SGHKS and CDR2 is YYEKEE (reference sequence). CDR3 sequence reads: CASSKGLTGPPLSNQPQHF. The DNA for the CDR3 is TGTGCCAGCAGCAAAGGACTAACAGGGCCCCCCCTGAGCAATCAGCCCCAGCATTTT.

The chain is built from TRBV19 and TRBJ2-7; 10 bases fit TRBD1. The CDR3 loop spans 14 amino acids. Germline trimming cut 6 bases from V and 4 bases from J; bases unmatched to any gene: 6. Per the germline V gene, CDR1 is LNHDA and CDR2 is SQIVND (reference sequence). CDR3: CASRTGTGVYEQYF. The CDR3 nucleotides are TGTGCCAGTAGGACCGGGACAGGGGTTTACGAGCAGTACTTC.

There are a few counts of this clonotype. CDR3 sequence reads: CASSFTTGSGNEQFF. The CDR3 DNA reads as TGCGCCAGCAGTTTCACCACCGGGAGCGGCAATGAGCAGTTCTTC. The V and J genes are TRBV5-1 and TRBJ2-1, with D possibly matching TRBD2 (6 bases). V lost 5 bases, J lost 6 bases, and 18 bases lay in between. This CDR3 contains 15 residues. Germline assignment: CDR1 SGHRS and CDR2 YFSETQ.

This clonotype was seen a few times. The genes are TRBV28 and TRBJ2-5; TRBD2 matches 10 bases. Germline V lookup: CDR1 MDHEN, CDR2 SYDVKM. Trimming removed 3 bases from V and 4 bases from J; junction bases left unmatched: 2. This CDR3 contains 14 residues. DNA of the CDR3: TGTGCCAGCAGTTTTGCTAGCGGGGGAGAGACCCAGTACTTC. Encoded protein: CASSFASGGETQYF.

There are many counts of this clonotype. The V call is TRBV7-2, the J call TRBJ2-1; D is uncertain. The CDR3 has 14 residues. V lost 2 bases, J lost 4 bases, and 9 bases lay in between. In germline, CDR1 is SGHTA, CDR2 FQGNSA. Here the CDR3 reads CASSLRRGYNEQFF. The DNA for the CDR3 is TGTGCCAGCAGCTTAAGGCGTGGGTACAATGAGCAGTTCTTC.